Sequencing of this T cell receptor beta chain was carried out in a study of blood T cells in healthy people across ages. CDR1 and CDR2 from the germline V gene are ENHRY and SYGVKD. The CDR3 consists of 17 residues. As concerns this clonotype: Its antigen remains unidentified.

Findings and caveats of the study: Naive CD4+ cells and diversity were both higher in long-lived donors than in aged donors.

Investigators took about 9.4 milliliters of peripheral blood from every donor. PCR was performed a second time for roughly 6 to 12 cycles using a sample-barcoded 5' primer and a J-beta primer mix. TCRdb recomputed calls from the 5' RACE reads with MiXCR, one row per CDR3 protein. The sample carries 790,000 or so distinct CDR3 sequences, about 47% recorded once. The chain combines TRBV10-3 with TRBJ2-7; 7 positions agree with TRBD2. Judging by the DNA end, TRBJ2-5 fits better; the J call may be wrong. The sequencing sample was made of blood. The TCR comes from an elderly man in good health. The CDR3 DNA follows: TGTGCCATCAGTGCGGGATTAGAGGGAGGGGTCCCAGAGACCCAGTACTTC. Its protein product is CAISAGLEGGVPETQYF.